This TCR beta chain is from a study of T-cell reconstitution after alpha-beta-depleted transplantation in children. This clonotype showed up many times. Unique molecular identifiers were used in preparing the TCRbeta library. Via MiXCR, TCRdb re-called the PCR reads, giving one row per CDR3 protein. The data contain roughly 170,000 distinct CDR3 sequences, about 6.4% of them singletons. Here the sequenced sample was PBMCs from the stem cell graft donor, taken from the stem cell graft. This TCR came from a human donor who donated a stem cell graft to a child with Wiskott-Aldrich syndrome.

The CDR3 region is CASSSFRLAGNLSAGELFF. The CDR3 DNA is TGTGCCAGCAGCTCCTTTAGACTAGCGGGAAACCTCAGCGCCGGGGAGCTGTTTTTT. The chain links TRBV11-1 to TRBJ2-2; 11 bases map to TRBD2. The CDR3 spans 19 residues. The germline V gene has CDR1 SGHAT and CDR2 FQDESV (reference sequence). With V trimmed by 4 bases and J by 6 bases, 16 bases remained unmatched.